The source of this T cell receptor beta chain is a study of cytomegalovirus exposure and HLA in healthy donors. Study outcomes and limitations: A later analysis showed TCR association rates differing by HLA locus, peaking at DRB1 and lowest at HLA-C.

Amplification used 60 Vbeta primers and 13 Jbeta primers. The authors' processing: In a later analysis, around 12 million of tens of millions of unique beta chains occurred in at least two donors. The repertoire was sequenced with immunoSEQ multiplex PCR; TCRdb's copy has only in-frame clones and lacks some. D and trimming come from the DNA, and the V and J calls and clone size come from that table. The repertoire holds about 140,000 clones, with approximately 91% as singletons. In regard to this clone: Its antigen is not known.

The ends lost 10 bases at V and 3 bases at J; junction bases unmatched: 7. The CDR3 has 14 amino acids. Germline CDR1 reads SNHLY; CDR2 reads FYNNEI. The V and J genes are TRBV2 and TRBJ2-7; 12 nucleotides align to TRBD2. This clonotype was sampled from a woman aged 40-49 years in good health and CMV-seronegative. Sequenced input: PBMCs. The DNA for the CDR3 is TGTGCCAAGAGACTAGCGGGAGATGGCTACGAGCAGTACTTC. This codes for CAKRLAGDGYEQYF.